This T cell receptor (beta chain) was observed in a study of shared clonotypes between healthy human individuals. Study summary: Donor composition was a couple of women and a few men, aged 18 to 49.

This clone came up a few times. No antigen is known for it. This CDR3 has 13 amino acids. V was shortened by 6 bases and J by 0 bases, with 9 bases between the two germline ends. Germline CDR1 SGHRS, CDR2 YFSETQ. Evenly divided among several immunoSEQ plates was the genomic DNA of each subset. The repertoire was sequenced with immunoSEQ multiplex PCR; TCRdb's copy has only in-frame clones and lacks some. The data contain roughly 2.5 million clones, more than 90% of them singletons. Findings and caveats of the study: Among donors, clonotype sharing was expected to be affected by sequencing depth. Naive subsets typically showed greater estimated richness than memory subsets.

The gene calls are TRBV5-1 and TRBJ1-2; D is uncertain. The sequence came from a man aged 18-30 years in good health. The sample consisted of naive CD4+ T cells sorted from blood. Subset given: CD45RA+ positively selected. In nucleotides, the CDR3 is TGCGCCAGCACCCCGGGGACTAACTATGGCTACACCTTC. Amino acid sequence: CASTPGTNYGYTF.